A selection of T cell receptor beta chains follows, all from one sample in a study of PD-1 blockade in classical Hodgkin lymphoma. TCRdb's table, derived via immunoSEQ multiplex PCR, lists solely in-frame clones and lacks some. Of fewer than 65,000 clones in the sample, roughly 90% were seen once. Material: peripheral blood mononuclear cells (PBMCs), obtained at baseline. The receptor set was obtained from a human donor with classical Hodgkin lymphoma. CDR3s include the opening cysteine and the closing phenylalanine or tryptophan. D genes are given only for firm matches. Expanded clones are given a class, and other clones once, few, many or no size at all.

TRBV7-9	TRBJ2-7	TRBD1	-	CASSSPTGTYEQYF	TGTGCCAGCAGCTCGCCGACAGGGACCTACGAGCAGTACTTC
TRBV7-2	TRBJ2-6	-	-	CASSQDSNSGANVLTF	TGTGCCAGCAGCCAGGACTCAAACTCTGGGGCCAACGTCCTGACTTTC
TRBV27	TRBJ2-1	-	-	CASSFGRSSYNEQFF	TGTGCCAGCAGTTTCGGACGGAGCTCCTACAATGAGCAGTTCTTC
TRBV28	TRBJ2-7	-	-	CASSLQGGGREQYF	TGTGCCAGCAGTTTACAAGGAGGGGGCAGGGAGCAGTACTTC
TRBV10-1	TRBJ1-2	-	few	CASGETNYGYTF	TGCGCCAGCGGGGAGACTAACTATGGCTACACCTTC
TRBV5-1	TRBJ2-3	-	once	CASNKRGEPITDTQYF	TGCGCCAGCAACAAGAGGGGGGAACCAATCACAGATACGCAGTATTTT
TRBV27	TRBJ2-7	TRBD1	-	CASSLLAGQGSYEQYF	TGTGCCAGCAGTTTGTTGGCCGGACAGGGCTCCTACGAGCAGTACTTC
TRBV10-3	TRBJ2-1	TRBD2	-	CAISGGSGRGEQFF	TGTGCCATCAGTGGAGGTAGCGGGAGAGGTGAGCAGTTCTTC
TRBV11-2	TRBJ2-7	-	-	CASSLGRGHYEQYF	TGTGCCAGCAGCTTAGGCAGGGGTCACTACGAGCAGTACTTC
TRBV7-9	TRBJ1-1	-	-	CATRDSAQTEAFF	TGTGCCACTAGAGACAGTGCCCAGACTGAAGCTTTCTTT
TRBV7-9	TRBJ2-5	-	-	CASSLEMAQYF	TGTGCCAGCAGTTTAGAGATGGCCCAGTACTTC
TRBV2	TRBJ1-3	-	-	CASTDSGNTIYF	TGTGCCAGCACGGACTCTGGAAACACCATATATTTT